This record concerns one T cell receptor beta chain sequence. This record comes from a study of CD8+CD57+ T cells in acquired aplastic anemia. This CDR3 is built from 15 residues. Per the germline V gene, CDR1 is LNHNV and CDR2 is YYDKDF (reference sequence). Unmatched junction bases numbered 4, after V lost 1 base and J lost 5 bases. The use of genomic DNA as template underpinned the TCR beta VDJ and CDR3 profiling. A single record per CDR3 protein comes from TCRdb applying MiXCR to the reads. The sample gives about 190,000 distinct CDR3 sequences, roughly 56% of which show up once; more than 15% is in the top ten.

V is TRBV15 and J is TRBJ2-1; 8 bases agree with TRBD2. The receptor's source is a human donor in good health, serving as a control. Sequenced: sorted CD4+, CD8+, or CD8+CD57+ T cells (not recorded which) from PBMCs. CDR3 nucleotide sequence: TGTGCCACCAGCAGAGCGGTAGCGGGGCACAATGAGCAGTTCTTC. This sequence encodes CATSRAVAGHNEQFF.